This T cell receptor (beta chain) is from a study of OX40 agonist ivuxolimab in advanced cancers. Study-wide context: Ivuxolimab was an agonistic, fully human IgG2 monoclonal antibody directed against OX40 (CD134), a costimulatory receptor. Of the approximately 53 patients in dose escalation, 19 had hepatocellular carcinoma, some 15 had melanoma, 9 had renal cell carcinoma and 9 had head and neck cancer. The paper covers the monotherapy dose-escalation part of the phase I ivuxolimab trial, which included N ≈ 50 patients. Intravenous ivuxolimab was administered to patients every 2 weeks at six dose levels: 0.01, 0.1, 0.3, 1.5, 3 and 10 mg/kg. Prior anti-PD-1, anti-PD-L1 or anti-CTLA-4 therapy was permitted, and checkpoint inhibitors had been received by about 37% of dose-escalation patients. Partial responses occurred in three dose-escalation patients: two with cutaneous melanoma and one with hepatocellular carcinoma. A male proportion of around 83% and a mean age of 60 years, ranging from about 23 to 90, were recorded for the dose-escalation cohort. Peripheral TCRbeta sequencing was intended to test whether TCR sequence diversity was altered and clonal T-cell expansion was caused by ivuxolimab.

This clone was detected a few times. No cognate antigen has been identified for it. No qualities accompany the bases; no much larger clone lies one base away. V lost 5 bases and J lost 3 bases; the stretch between them is 10 bases long. The germline V gene (reference sequence) supplies CDR1 LNHDA and CDR2 SQIVND. The CDR3, cysteine through phenylalanine, is 13 amino acids long. Only CDR3 DNA remains: 39 bases, in frame from the first base. Genomic DNA was isolated from the sorted cells so that the TCRbeta CDR3 region could be sequenced. TCRbeta CDR3 regions were sequenced using the immunoSEQ Assay. TCRdb provides this immuneACCESS table in a form limited to in-frame rearrangements. Some clones are lacking; in checked studies, under half of them reflect an unresolved V gene, and why the rest are absent is not known. The sample profile shows tens of thousands of clones; 70% to 80% of them were found once. The ten biggest clones cover 9.5% to 13% of the sample.

Patients with a history of autoimmune disease or receiving systemic immunosuppression were excluded from the trial. Peripheral blood for TCR sequencing was collected from all dose cohorts at baseline, on cycle 4 day 1, and on cycle 7 day 1. Samples were obtained from an open-label, multicenter, first-in-human phase I dose-escalation trial of ivuxolimab. Adults with locally advanced or metastatic head and neck squamous cell, hepatocellular, melanoma or renal cell carcinoma were enrolled in the trial. Before TCR sequencing, CD4+ T cells and CD8+ T cells were sorted from peripheral blood as separate populations. The paper as a whole reports these results and caveats: Low levels of normalized T-cell clonal expansion were also seen in some patients who did not respond. After ivuxolimab, more expanded clones were found on average in CD8+ T cells than in CD4+ T cells. At doses of 0.1 to 3.0 mg/kg, clonal expansion of both CD4+ and CD8+ blood T cells was observed from baseline to week 6. Which antigens the clonally expanded peripheral T cells were specific for was not determined. In the 0.1-3.0 mg/kg groups, partial responders were among the patients with the lowest normalized peripheral clonal expansion, particularly in CD8+ T cells.

The chain links TRBV19 with TRBJ2-5, with no confident D gene call. Here the sequenced sample was CD4+ or CD8+ T cells sorted from blood, taken in a trial of the OX40 agonist ivuxolimab. The receptor was derived from an adult with an advanced solid tumor such as melanoma, head and neck, liver or kidney cancer. The CDR3 in this case is CASSSVAEETQYF. The DNA sequence is TGTGCCAGTAGTTCGGTAGCAGAAGAGACCCAGTACTTC. This CDR3, with the reference TRBV19 and TRBJ2-5 proteins standing in past its ends, gives the full variable domain DGGITQSPKYLFRKEGQNVTLSCEQNLNHDAMYWYRQDPGQGLRLIYYSQIVNDFQKGDIAEGYSVSREKKESFPLTVTSAQKNPTAFYLCASSSVAEETQYFGPGTRLLVL.